One TCR beta chain is described in this entry. This entry is derived from a study of early T cells in non-severe SARS-CoV-2 infection. Across the whole study: Chains stayed unpaired after sequencing of bulk RNA from unsorted whole blood.

TCRdb reprocessed the 5' RACE reads via MiXCR and lists one record per CDR3 protein. The data hold roughly 72,000 distinct CDR3 sequences, with roughly 13% observed a single time. Per the germline V gene, CDR1 is MDHEN and CDR2 is SYDVKM. The CDR3 totals 16 residues. V was trimmed by 6 bases and J by 1 base, leaving 18 bases between them. Sequenced sample: whole blood. This TCR was sampled from an adult who was a healthcare worker with PCR-confirmed SARS-CoV-2 infection or an uninfected control (not recorded which). The chain joins TRBV28 to TRBJ1-2; no clear D. The CDR3: CASSPYRTARNYGYTF. The CDR3 DNA reads TGTGCCAGCAGCCCATACCGGACCGCCCGTAACTATGGCTACACCTTC.